One sample yielded the 10 T cell receptor beta chains listed below, sequenced in a study of shared clonotypes between healthy human individuals. TCRdb keeps only in-frame clones here, not all; method: immunoSEQ multiplex PCR. This table has roughly 500,000 clones, approximately 95% appearing once. The material sequenced was naive CD4+ T cells sorted from blood. Subset indicated: CD45RA+ positively selected. The receptors were gathered from a woman in her 30s in good health.

J is TRBJ1-4 and V is TRBV4-1, with D possibly matching TRBD1 (5 bases). Germline CDR1 reads MGHRA; CDR2 reads YSYEKL. Trimming shortened V by 2 bases and J by 5 bases, and 9 bases separated the two germline ends. The length of the CDR3 is 14 residues. This CDR3 is CASSQPGVNEKLFF. In DNA form, the CDR3 reads TGCGCCAGCAGCCAACCGGGGGTAAATGAAAAACTGTTTTTT.

This sequence joins TRBV5-1 and TRBJ2-5; D gene ambiguous. CDR1 SGHRS and CDR2 YFSETQ come from the germline V gene. V dropped 2 bases and J dropped 5 bases, with 13 bases sitting between them. The CDR3 totals 14 residues. The CDR3: CASSFKPPTETQYF. The CDR3 region has the DNA TGCGCCAGCAGCTTTAAGCCCCCGACGGAGACCCAGTACTTC.

V gene TRBV5-4 combines with J gene TRBJ1-5, with D uncertain. Germline loops: CDR1 SGHNT, CDR2 YYREEE (reference sequence). This CDR3 has 12 residues. V was shortened by 2 bases and J by 4 bases, with 4 bases between the two germline ends. CDR3 sequence: CASSFENQPQHF. The DNA for the CDR3 is TGTGCCAGCAGCTTCGAGAATCAGCCCCAGCATTTT. Variable domain in full (rest from reference TRBV5-4 and TRBJ1-5): ETGVTQSPTHLIKTRGQQVTLRCSSQSGHNTVSWYQQALGQGPQFIFQYYREEENGRGNFPPRFSGLQFPNYSSELNVNALELDDSALYLCASSFENQPQHFGDGTRLSIL.

The chain joins TRBV28 to TRBJ1-2, with unresolved D. The germline CDR1 and CDR2 sequences are MDHEN and SYDVKM. This CDR3 contains 12 residues. The ends were cut back, 7 bases at V and 1 base at J, with 7 bases in the middle. The CDR3 sequence is CASNSLNYGYTF. The CDR3 nucleotides read TGTGCCAGCAATAGTCTTAACTATGGCTACACCTTC.

CDR3 DNA: TGTGCCAGCAGTTACAACAGAGAAGAGACCCAGTACTTC. Protein: CASSYNREETQYF. The chain recombines TRBV6-6 with TRBJ2-5; D gene uncertain. This CDR3 contains 13 residues. V gave up 2 bases and J gave up 3 bases, with 7 bases separating them. Germline loops: CDR1 MNHNY, CDR2 SVGAGI (reference sequence).

The chain couples TRBV7-9 to TRBJ2-2; maybe TRBD2 (6 bases). This CDR3 is built from 17 residues. CDR1 SEHNR and CDR2 FQNEAQ come from the germline V gene (reference sequence). The V end lost 2 bases, the J end lost 0 bases, and 13 bases lay between the germline ends. The DNA for the CDR3 is TGTGCCAGCAGCTTACGTAGCGGAGTCACGAACACCGGGGAGCTGTTTTTT. Translated, it gives CASSLRSGVTNTGELFF. The variable domain in full, completed from reference TRBV7-9 and TRBJ2-2, reads DTGVSQNPRHKITKRGQNVTFRCDPISEHNRLYWYRQTLGQGPEFLTYFQNEAQLEKSRLLSDRFSAERPKGSFSTLEIQRTEQGDSAMYLCASSLRSGVTNTGELFFGEGSRLTVL.

The V call is TRBV10-3, the J call TRBJ1-2, with D maybe TRBD1 (5 bases). The V end lost 0 bases, the J end lost 5 bases, and 16 bases lay between the germline ends. The germline CDR1 and CDR2 sequences are ENHRY and SYGVKD. This CDR3 region has 16 residues. For the CDR3, the DNA is TGTGCCATCAGTGAGTCGACGGCAGGGAGTTCGTATGGCTACACCTTC. Protein product: CAISESTAGSSYGYTF.

There are a few counts of this clone. The chain couples TRBV19 to TRBJ2-7, with D perhaps TRBD1 or TRBD2 (5 bases each). CDR1 is LNHDA and CDR2 is SQIVND in the germline V gene (reference sequence). This CDR3 has 15 residues. V lost 5 bases and J lost 0, with 14 bases in between. The DNA for the CDR3 is TGTGCCAGTAGTGTGGGACGGACCAGCTCCTACGAGCAGTACTTC. Protein: CASSVGRTSSYEQYF.

The rearrangement links TRBV5-1 to TRBJ1-1, with D perhaps matching TRBD1 (5 bases). The ends were cut back, 3 bases at V and 0 bases at J, with 18 bases in the middle. Per germline, CDR1 SGHRS and CDR2 YFSETQ. The CDR3 has 17 residues. The CDR3 nucleotides are TGCGCCAGCAGCTCGGAACGGCAGGGAAATATGAACACTGAAGCTTTCTTT. As protein: CASSSERQGNMNTEAFF.

CDR3 region: CASGRQGVTGELFF. Written as DNA, the CDR3 is TGTGCCAGCGGTCGACAGGGGGTCACCGGGGAGCTGTTTTTT. The chain uses TRBV19 and TRBJ2-2; 9 bases agree with TRBD1. J gave up 4 bases and V 9 bases, and 6 bases lay outside the gene matches. The CDR3 has 14 amino acids. CDR1 and CDR2 from the germline V gene are LNHDA and SQIVND (reference sequence).